These 8 T cell receptor beta chains originate from one sample sequenced in a study of blood T cell repertoires in COVID-19. Measured with immunoSEQ multiplex PCR; TCRdb has only the in-frame clones, and not every one. This sample has about 270,000 clones, with approximately 90% found just once. The sample consisted of PBMCs or T cells enriched from blood (not recorded which). These receptors were taken from a man aged 40-50 years who had been exposed to COVID-19.

The rearrangement uses TRBV6-5 and TRBJ2-1; 10 positions agree with TRBD2. V was pared by 2 bases and J by 10 bases, with 8 bases of the junction left unmatched. The CDR3 is made up of 15 amino acids. CDR1 is MNHEY, CDR2 SVGAGI, per germline. This CDR3 is CASSYRKREGSEQFF. In DNA, the CDR3 is TGTGCCAGCAGTTACAGGAAGCGGGAGGGCAGCGAGCAGTTCTTC.

The chain employs TRBV7-2 and TRBJ2-3; 8 bases line up with TRBD1. Per the germline V gene, CDR1 is SGHTA and CDR2 is FQGNSA. The CDR3 runs 15 residues. The trim removed 4 bases at V and 0 bases at J, leaving 3 bases unmatched. The CDR3, as DNA: TGTGCCAGCAGCTGGACAGGGCGGAGCACAGATACGCAGTATTTT. Translated, it gives CASSWTGRSTDTQYF.

This clone was detected once. V gene TRBV15 combines with J gene TRBJ2-1; D might be TRBD1 (5 bases). Deletions cut 1 base from V and 8 bases from J, with 18 bases between. The V gene's germline CDR1 is LNHNV and CDR2 YYDKDF (reference sequence). The CDR3 length is 16 residues. This CDR3 is CATSRVVGVVIDEQFF. CDR3 DNA: TGTGCCACCAGCAGAGTAGTAGGGGTAGTAATCGATGAGCAGTTCTTC.

The chain carries TRBV29-1 and TRBJ1-2, with D maybe TRBD1 (6 bases). V was cut by 6 bases and J by 6 bases, with 14 bases left in between. This CDR3 region has 12 residues. Germline V gene lookup returns CDR1 SQVTM and CDR2 ANQGSEA. The CDR3 DNA reads as TGCAGCGTGCACAGGGTTTCAGATGGCTACACCTTC. Translated: CSVHRVSDGYTF.

As to this clone: This same CDR3 is encoded by further DNA sequences in the sample. This chain links TRBV6-5 with TRBJ1-1; D is possibly TRBD1 (6 bases). The CDR3 loop spans 15 amino acids. Trimming stripped 0 bases from V and 0 bases from J, with 8 bases between. Germline lookup yields CDR1 MNHEY and CDR2 SVGAGI. Here the CDR3 reads CASSYSTGVNTEAFF. CDR3 coding DNA: TGTGCCAGCAGTTACTCGACAGGCGTGAACACTGAAGCTTTCTTT.

This chain uses TRBV13 with TRBJ1-4, with 8 bases lining up with TRBD1. CDR1 is PRHDT and CDR2 is FYEKMQ in the germline V gene (reference sequence). V was pared by 5 bases and J by 8 bases, with 10 bases of the junction left unmatched. This CDR3 comprises 15 residues. For the CDR3, the DNA is TGTGCCAGCAGCGATAAGACAGGGGACGGGGAAAAACTGTTTTTT. Encoded protein: CASSDKTGDGEKLFF.

V and J are TRBV4-1 and TRBJ1-1; possibly TRBD1 for D (6 bases). This CDR3 is 14 amino acids long. Germline V gene lookup returns CDR1 MGHRA and CDR2 YSYEKL. The V end was cut by 4 bases, the J end by 1 base, with 10 bases between. As DNA, the CDR3 is TGCGCCAGCAGCCCCCGAGGGGGGAACACTGAAGCTTTCTTT. Encoded protein: CASSPRGGNTEAFF.

The chain employs TRBV7-6 and TRBJ2-5, with 7 bases aligning to TRBD1. V was clipped by 5 bases and J by 1 base; unmatched bases: 7. The germline V gene encodes CDR1 SGHVS and CDR2 FNYEAQ. The CDR3 contains 15 residues. The CDR3 DNA follows: TGTGCCAGCAGCACCTACCGGGACAGCCAAGAGACCCAGTACTTC. It specifies CASSTYRDSQETQYF.